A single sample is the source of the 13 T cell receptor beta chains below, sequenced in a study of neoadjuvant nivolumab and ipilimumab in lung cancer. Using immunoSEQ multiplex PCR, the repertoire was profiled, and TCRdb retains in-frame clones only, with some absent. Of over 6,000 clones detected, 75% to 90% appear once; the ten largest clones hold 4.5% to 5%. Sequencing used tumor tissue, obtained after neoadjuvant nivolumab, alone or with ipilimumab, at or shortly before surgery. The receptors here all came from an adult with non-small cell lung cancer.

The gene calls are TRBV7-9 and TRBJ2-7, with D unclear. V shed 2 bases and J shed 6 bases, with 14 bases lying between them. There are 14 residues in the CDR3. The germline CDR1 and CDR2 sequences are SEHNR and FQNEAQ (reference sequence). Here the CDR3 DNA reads TGTGCCAGCAGCTTATCGGATGGCCTCGCCGAGCAGTACTTC. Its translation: CASSLSDGLAEQYF.

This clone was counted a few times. CDR3 region: CASRETGSMNIQYF. The CDR3 DNA reads TGCGCCAGCAGAGAAACAGGGTCTATGAACATTCAGTACTTC. The rearrangement joins TRBV10-2 to TRBJ2-4; tentative D call: TRBD1 (6 bases). The V gene lost 6 bases and the J gene lost 7 bases, with 16 bases spanning the gap. Germline loops: CDR1 WSHSY, CDR2 SAAADI. The CDR3 is 14 amino acids.

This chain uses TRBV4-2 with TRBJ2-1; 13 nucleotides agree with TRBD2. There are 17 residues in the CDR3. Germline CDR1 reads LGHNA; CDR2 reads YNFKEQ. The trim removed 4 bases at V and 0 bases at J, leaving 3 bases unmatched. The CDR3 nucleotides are TGTGCCAGCAGCCTCCGACTAGCGGGGGGCTCCTACAATGAGCAGTTCTTC. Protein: CASSLRLAGGSYNEQFF.

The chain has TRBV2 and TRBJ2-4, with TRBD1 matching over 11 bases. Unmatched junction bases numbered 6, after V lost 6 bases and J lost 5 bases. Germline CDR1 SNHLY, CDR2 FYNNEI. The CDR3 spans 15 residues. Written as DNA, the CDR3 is TGTGCCAGCAGACCCGGGACAGGGGGAGAAAACATTCAGTACTTC. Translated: CASRPGTGGENIQYF. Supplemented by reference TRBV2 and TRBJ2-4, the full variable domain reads EPEVTQTPSHQVTQMGQEVILRCVPISNHLYFYWYRQILGQKVEFLVSFYNNEISEKSEIFDDQFSVERPDGSNFTLKIRSTKLEDSAMYFCASRPGTGGENIQYFGAGTRLSVL.

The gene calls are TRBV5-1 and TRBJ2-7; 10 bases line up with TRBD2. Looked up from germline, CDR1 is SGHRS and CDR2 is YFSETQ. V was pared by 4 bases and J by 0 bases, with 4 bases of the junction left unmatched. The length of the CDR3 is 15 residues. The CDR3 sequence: CASSPSGGSSYEQYF. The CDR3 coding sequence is TGCGCCAGCAGCCCTAGCGGGGGTAGCTCCTACGAGCAGTACTTC.

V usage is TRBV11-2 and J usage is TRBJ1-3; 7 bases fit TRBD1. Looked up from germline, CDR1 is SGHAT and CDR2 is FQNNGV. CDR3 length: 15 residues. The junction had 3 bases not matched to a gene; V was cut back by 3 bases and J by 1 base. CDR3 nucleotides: TGTGCCAGCAGCTTGGACAGGTTATCTGGAAACACCATATATTTT. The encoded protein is CASSLDRLSGNTIYF. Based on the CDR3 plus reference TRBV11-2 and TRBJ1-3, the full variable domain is EAGVAQSPRYKIIEKRQSVAFWCNPISGHATLYWYQQILGQGPKLLIQFQNNGVVDDSQLPKDRFSAERLKGVDSTLKIQPAKLEDSAVYLCASSLDRLSGNTIYFGEGSWLTVV.

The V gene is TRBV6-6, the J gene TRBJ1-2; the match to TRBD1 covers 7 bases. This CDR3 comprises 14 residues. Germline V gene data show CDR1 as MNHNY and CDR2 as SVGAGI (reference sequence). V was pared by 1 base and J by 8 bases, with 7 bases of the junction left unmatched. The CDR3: CASSYYHDREGYTF. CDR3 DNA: TGTGCCAGCAGTTACTACCATGACAGGGAAGGCTACACCTTC.

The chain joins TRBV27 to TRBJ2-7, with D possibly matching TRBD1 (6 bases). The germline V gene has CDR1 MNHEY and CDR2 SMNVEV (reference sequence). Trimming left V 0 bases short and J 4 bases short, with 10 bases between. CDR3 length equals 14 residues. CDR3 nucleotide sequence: TGTGCCAGCAGTTTATCGGGACAAACTTACGAGCAGTACTTC. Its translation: CASSLSGQTYEQYF.

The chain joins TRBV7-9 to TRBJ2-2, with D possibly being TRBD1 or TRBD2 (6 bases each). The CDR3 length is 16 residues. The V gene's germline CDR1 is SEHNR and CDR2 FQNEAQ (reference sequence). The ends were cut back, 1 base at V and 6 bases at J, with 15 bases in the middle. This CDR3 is CASSLVIPGAAGELFF. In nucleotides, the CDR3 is TGTGCCAGCAGCTTAGTGATACCGGGGGCAGCCGGGGAGCTGTTTTTT.

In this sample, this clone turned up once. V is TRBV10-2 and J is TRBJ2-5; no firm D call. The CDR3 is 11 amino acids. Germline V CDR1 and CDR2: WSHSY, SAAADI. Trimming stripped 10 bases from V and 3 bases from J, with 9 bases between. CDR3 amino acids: CATYSEETQYF. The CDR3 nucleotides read TGCGCCACCTACTCCGAAGAGACCCAGTACTTC.

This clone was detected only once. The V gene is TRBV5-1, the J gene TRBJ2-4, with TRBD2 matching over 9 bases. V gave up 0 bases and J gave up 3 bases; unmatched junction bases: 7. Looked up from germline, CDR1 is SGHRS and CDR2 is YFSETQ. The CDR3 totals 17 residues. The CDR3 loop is CASSLVVAGGGKNIQYF. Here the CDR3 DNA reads TGCGCCAGCAGCTTGGTGGTCGCGGGAGGGGGCAAAAACATTCAGTACTTC.

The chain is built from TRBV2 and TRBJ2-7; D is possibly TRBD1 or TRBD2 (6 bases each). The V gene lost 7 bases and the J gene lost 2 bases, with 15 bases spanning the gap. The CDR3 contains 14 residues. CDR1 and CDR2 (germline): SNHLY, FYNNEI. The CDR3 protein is CASKRGDSTYEQYF. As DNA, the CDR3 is TGTGCCAGCAAAAGGGGGGATTCAACCTACGAGCAGTACTTC. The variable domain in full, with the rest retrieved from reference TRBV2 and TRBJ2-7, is EPEVTQTPSHQVTQMGQEVILRCVPISNHLYFYWYRQILGQKVEFLVSFYNNEISEKSEIFDDQFSVERPDGSNFTLKIRSTKLEDSAMYFCASKRGDSTYEQYFGPGTRLTVT.

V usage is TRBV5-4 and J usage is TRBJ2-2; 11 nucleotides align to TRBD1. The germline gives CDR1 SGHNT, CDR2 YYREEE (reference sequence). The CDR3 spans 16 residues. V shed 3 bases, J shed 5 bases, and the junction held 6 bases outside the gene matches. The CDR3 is CASSSPGQGATGELFF. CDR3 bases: TGTGCCAGCAGCTCACCCGGACAGGGGGCGACCGGGGAGCTGTTTTTT.